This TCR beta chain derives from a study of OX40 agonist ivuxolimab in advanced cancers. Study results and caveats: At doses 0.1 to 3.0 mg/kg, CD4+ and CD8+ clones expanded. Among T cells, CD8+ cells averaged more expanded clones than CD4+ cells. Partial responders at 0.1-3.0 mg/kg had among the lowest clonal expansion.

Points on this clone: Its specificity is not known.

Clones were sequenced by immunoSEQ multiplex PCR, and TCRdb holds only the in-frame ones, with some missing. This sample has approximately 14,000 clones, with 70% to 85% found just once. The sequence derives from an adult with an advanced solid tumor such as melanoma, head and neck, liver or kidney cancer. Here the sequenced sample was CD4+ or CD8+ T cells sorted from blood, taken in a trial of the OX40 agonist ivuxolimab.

The CDR3 nucleotides are TGTGCCAGCAGTGAAGGCCCCCCGAACACTGAAGCTTTCTTT. Amino acid sequence: CASSEGPPNTEAFF. The chain links TRBV2 to TRBJ1-1, with D hard to call. V was cut by 1 base and J by 1 base, with 7 bases left in between. Germline CDR1 and CDR2: SNHLY and FYNNEI. The CDR3 contains 14 residues.